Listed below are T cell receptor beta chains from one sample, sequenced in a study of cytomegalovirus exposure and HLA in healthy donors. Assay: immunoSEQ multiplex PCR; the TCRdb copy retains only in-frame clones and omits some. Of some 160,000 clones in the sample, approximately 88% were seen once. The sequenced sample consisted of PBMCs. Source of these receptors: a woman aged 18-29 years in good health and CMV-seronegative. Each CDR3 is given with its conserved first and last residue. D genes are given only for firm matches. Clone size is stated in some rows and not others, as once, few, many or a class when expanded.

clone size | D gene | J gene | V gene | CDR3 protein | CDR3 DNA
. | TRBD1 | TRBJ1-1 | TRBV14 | CASSQTGTGGETEAFF | TGTGCCAGCAGCCAGACCGGGACAGGGGGGGAAACTGAAGCTTTCTTT
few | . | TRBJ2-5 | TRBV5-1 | CASSLGGQRETQYF | TGCGCCAGCAGCTTGGGCGGACAGCGGGAGACCCAGTACTTC
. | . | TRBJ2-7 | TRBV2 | CASSGTGRPYEQYF | TGTGCCAGCAGTGGTACGGGAAGGCCCTACGAGCAGTACTTC
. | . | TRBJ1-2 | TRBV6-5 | CASRRDHYGYTF | TGTGCCAGCAGAAGAGATCACTATGGCTACACCTTC
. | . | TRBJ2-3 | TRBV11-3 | CASSLGSSGGDTQYF | TGTGCCAGCAGCTTAGGGAGCAGCGGAGGGGATACGCAGTATTTT
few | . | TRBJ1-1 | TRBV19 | CASSIGRINTEAFF | TGTGCCAGTAGTATAGGCAGGATTAACACTGAAGCTTTCTTT
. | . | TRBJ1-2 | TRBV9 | CASSDRVNGYTF | TGTGCCAGCAGCGACAGGGTTAATGGCTACACCTTC
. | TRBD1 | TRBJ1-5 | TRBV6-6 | CASKKDRGSNQPQHF | TGTGCCAGCAAAAAGGACAGGGGAAGCAATCAGCCCCAGCATTTT
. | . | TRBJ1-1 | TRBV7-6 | CASSLGSRDSMNTEAFF | TGTGCCAGCAGCTTAGGATCGAGGGACTCAATGAACACTGAAGCTTTCTTT
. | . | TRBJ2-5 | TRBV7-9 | CASSHTGKQETQYF | TGTGCCAGCAGCCATACAGGGAAACAAGAGACCCAGTACTTC
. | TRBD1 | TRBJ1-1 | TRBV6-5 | CASSQGGWTEAFF | TGTGCCAGCAGCCAAGGGGGCTGGACTGAAGCTTTCTTT
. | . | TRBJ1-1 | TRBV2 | CASGSNTEAFF | TGTGCCAGCGGGAGTAACACTGAAGCTTTCTTT
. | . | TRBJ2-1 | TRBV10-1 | CASSEAGEGDNEQFF | TGCGCCAGCAGTGAGGCGGGGGAGGGGGACAATGAGCAGTTCTTC
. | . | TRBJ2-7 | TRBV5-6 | CASSLGATGPYYEQYF | TGTGCCAGCAGCTTGGGGGCTACAGGGCCCTACTACGAGCAGTACTTC
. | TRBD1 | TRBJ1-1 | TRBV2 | CASTGTGGRTEAFF | TGTGCCAGCACAGGGACAGGGGGCCGGACTGAAGCTTTCTTT
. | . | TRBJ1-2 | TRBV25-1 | CASSDPAGNYGYTF | TGTGCCAGCAGCGACCCAGCAGGCAACTATGGCTACACCTTC
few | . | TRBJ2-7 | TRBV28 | CASSQASYEQYF | TGTGCCAGCAGTCAGGCCTCCTACGAGCAGTACTTC
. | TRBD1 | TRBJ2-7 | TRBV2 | CASSGGGTGSYEQYF | TGTGCCAGCAGTGGAGGAGGGACAGGGTCCTACGAGCAGTACTTC
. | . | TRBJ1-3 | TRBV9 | CASSPDWGVSGNTIYF | TGTGCCAGCAGCCCTGATTGGGGGGTCTCTGGAAACACCATATATTTT
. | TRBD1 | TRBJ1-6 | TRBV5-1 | CASSLNRGDNYSPLHF | TGCGCCAGCAGCCTAAACAGGGGGGACAATTATTCACCCCTCCACTTT
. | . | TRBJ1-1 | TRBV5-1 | CASSFQILNTEAFF | TGCGCCAGCAGCTTCCAGATCTTGAACACTGAAGCTTTCTTT
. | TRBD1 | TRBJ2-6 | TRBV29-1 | CSVILKGQGLPGANVLTF | TGCAGCGTTATACTGAAGGGACAGGGGCTCCCTGGGGCCAACGTCCTGACTTTC
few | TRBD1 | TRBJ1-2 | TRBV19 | CASSGPGTVYGYTF | TGTGCCAGTAGTGGACCCGGGACAGTCTATGGCTACACCTTC
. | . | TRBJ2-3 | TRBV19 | CASSQVDTQYF | TGTGCCAGTAGTCAGGTGGATACGCAGTATTTT
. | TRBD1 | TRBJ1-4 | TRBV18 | CASSPGQGGLTNEKLFF | TGTGCCAGCTCACCAGGACAGGGTGGATTGACTAATGAAAAACTGTTTTTT
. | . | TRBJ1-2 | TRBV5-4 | CASSLVGARGYGYTF | TGTGCCAGCAGCTTGGTCGGTGCCAGGGGCTATGGCTACACCTTC
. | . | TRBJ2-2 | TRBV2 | CASCQTGELFF | TGTGCCAGCTGTCAGACCGGGGAGCTGTTTTTT
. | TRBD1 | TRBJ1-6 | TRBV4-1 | CASSRPDRVNSPLHF | TGCGCCAGCAGTCGGCCCGACAGGGTTAATTCACCCCTCCACTTT
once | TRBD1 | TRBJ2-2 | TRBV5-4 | CASSGNDRGQNTGELFF | TGTGCCAGCAGCGGAAATGACAGGGGACAGAACACCGGGGAGCTGTTTTTT
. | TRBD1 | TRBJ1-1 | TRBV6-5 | CASSVTGAVNTEAFF | TGTGCCAGCAGTGTAACAGGGGCGGTGAACACTGAAGCTTTCTTT
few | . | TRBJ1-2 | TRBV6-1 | CASSPADGYTF | TGTGCCAGCAGCCCCGCGGATGGCTACACCTTC
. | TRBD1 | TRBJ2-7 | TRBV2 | CASRAGTGYEQYF | TGTGCCAGCAGGGCTGGGACAGGCTACGAGCAGTACTTC
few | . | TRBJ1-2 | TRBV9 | CASSEAWGRQDYGYTF | TGTGCCAGCAGCGAGGCCTGGGGGAGACAGGACTATGGCTACACCTTC
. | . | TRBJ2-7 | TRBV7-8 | CASSLALAGASYEQYF | TGTGCCAGCAGCTTAGCCCTGGCGGGGGCTTCCTACGAGCAGTACTTC
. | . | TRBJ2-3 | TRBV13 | CASSSDPFDSLTSTDTQYF | TGTGCCAGCAGCTCCGATCCGTTCGACAGCTTAACTAGCACAGATACGCAGTATTTT
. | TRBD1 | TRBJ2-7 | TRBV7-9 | CASSLGTGETDEQYF | TGTGCCAGCAGCTTAGGAACAGGGGAGACGGACGAGCAGTACTTC
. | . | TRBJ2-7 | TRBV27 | CASSFGQAGSYEQYF | TGTGCCAGCAGTTTTGGGCAGGCCGGCTCCTACGAGCAGTACTTC
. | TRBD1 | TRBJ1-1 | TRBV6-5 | CASNGRRQGSAEAFF | TGTGCCAGCAATGGACGTAGACAGGGTTCGGCTGAAGCTTTCTTT
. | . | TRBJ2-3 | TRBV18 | CASSPVGGHMDTQYF | TGTGCCAGCTCACCAGTGGGGGGGCATATGGATACGCAGTATTTT
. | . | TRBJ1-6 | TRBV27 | CASSRRRGSELNSPLHF | TGTGCCAGCAGTCGAAGGCGGGGATCGGAATTGAATTCACCCCTCCACTTT
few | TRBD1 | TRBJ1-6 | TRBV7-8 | CASSPGQGYNSPLHF | TGTGCCAGCAGCCCTGGACAGGGCTATAATTCACCCCTCCACTTT